A single sample gave rise to the 29 T cell receptor beta chains below, sequenced in a study of a mutant IDH1 vaccine in newly diagnosed glioma. Sequencing used immunoSEQ multiplex PCR; TCRdb keeps in-frame clones, though not all of them. The table shows around 25,000 clones, with 70% to 85% occurring only once. This sample's time point: week 5, during vaccination. A single vaccine dose contained 300 ug of mutant IDH1 20-mer peptide, and topical imiquimod was used with it. These TCRs' antigens remain unknown. Sample: PBMCs, taken from a glioma patient whose treatment included an IDH1 peptide vaccine. These receptors came from a man in his forties or fifties with glioma. Some clones in this sample may be carry-over from other donors' samples.

V and J are TRBV7-6 and TRBJ2-3; D might be TRBD1 or TRBD2, each matching 5 bases. The V gene lost 5 bases and the J gene lost 6 bases, with 18 bases spanning the gap. The CDR3 sequence is 15 residues long. Germline CDR1 SGHVS, CDR2 FNYEAQ. The CDR3 loop reads CASSGGTSKGDTQYF. Here the CDR3 DNA reads TGTGCCAGCAGCGGTGGGACCTCAAAGGGGGATACGCAGTATTTT.

V and J are TRBV5-1 and TRBJ2-7; 9 nucleotides match TRBD1. The germline V gene encodes CDR1 SGHRS and CDR2 YFSETQ. The J segment lost 0 bases and the V segment lost 4 bases, leaving 8 bases of the junction unmatched. The CDR3 loop spans 16 amino acids. CDR3 residues: CASSPEGTGPSYEQYF. The CDR3 DNA reads as TGCGCCAGCAGCCCGGAGGGGACAGGGCCCTCCTACGAGCAGTACTTC.

The chain links TRBV25-1 to TRBJ2-7; TRBD1 or TRBD2 may be the D gene (6 bases each). The CDR3 is 11 residues long. With 6 bases removed from V and 7 bases from J, the gap between germline ends came to 10 bases. Germline assignment: CDR1 MGHDK and CDR2 SYGVNS. The CDR3 sequence: CASSRGREQYF. The CDR3 DNA sequence: TGTGCCAGCAGCCGGGGGCGGGAGCAGTACTTC.

The V and J genes are TRBV2 and TRBJ2-1, with 14 bases aligning to TRBD2. The CDR3 contains 15 residues. Germline V gene sequence: CDR1 SNHLY, CDR2 FYNNEI. Germline trimming cut 5 bases from V and 8 bases from J; bases unmatched to any gene: 5. CDR3 residues: CASSRLAGGRDEQFF. The DNA for the CDR3 is TGTGCCAGCAGTCGACTAGCGGGGGGGCGTGATGAGCAGTTCTTC. Together with reference TRBV2 and TRBJ2-1, the CDR3 gives the full variable domain: EPEVTQTPSHQVTQMGQEVILRCVPISNHLYFYWYRQILGQKVEFLVSFYNNEISEKSEIFDDQFSVERPDGSNFTLKIRSTKLEDSAMYFCASSRLAGGRDEQFFGPGTRLTVL.

This clone was seen a few times. V and J are TRBV5-8 and TRBJ1-5; the D gene is possibly TRBD1 (5 bases). CDR1 SGHTS and CDR2 YDEGEE come from the germline V gene. Trimming removed 4 bases from V and 4 bases from J, with 9 bases in between. CDR3 length: 13 residues. The CDR3 sequence is CASSKDTNQPQHF. In DNA, the CDR3 is TGTGCCAGCAGCAAGGACACGAATCAGCCCCAGCATTTT.

This clone appeared once. The chain joins TRBV5-1 to TRBJ1-1; maybe TRBD1 (6 bases). Germline V gene data show CDR1 as SGHRS and CDR2 as YFSETQ. CDR3 length equals 15 residues. V lost 1 base and J lost 1, with 11 bases in between. The CDR3 sequence: CASSLLGRGNTEAFF. In nucleotides, the CDR3 is TGCGCCAGCAGCTTGTTGGGCAGGGGGAACACTGAAGCTTTCTTT.

The chain recombines TRBV18 with TRBJ2-7; D unresolved. V lost 1 base and J 7 bases, leaving 14 bases between the germline ends. The CDR3 spans 14 residues. The germline V gene has CDR1 KGHSH and CDR2 LQKENI. The CDR3 loop is CASSPRTEPMEQYF. CDR3 sequence (DNA): TGTGCCAGCTCACCACGAACAGAACCGATGGAGCAGTACTTC.

This clone has only a few counts. The chain is built from TRBV6-5 and TRBJ1-1; D not certain. This CDR3 has 11 residues. Deletions cut 6 bases from V and 8 bases from J, with 10 bases between. Germline-derived CDR1 and CDR2 are MNHEY and SVGAGI. The CDR3 DNA reads TGTGCCAGCAGGGCAGGATTCGAAGCTTTCTTT. It codes for CASRAGFEAFF.

This clone was seen a single time. The chain carries TRBV5-1 and TRBJ2-1; D not resolved. CDR3 size: 14 residues. V was trimmed by 0 bases and J by 2 bases, leaving 6 bases between them. Germline-derived CDR1 and CDR2 are SGHRS and YFSETQ. The CDR3 loop reads CASSLDATYNEQFF. CDR3 DNA sequence: TGCGCCAGCAGCTTGGACGCGACCTACAATGAGCAGTTCTTC.

This clone was counted a few times. The chain couples TRBV9 to TRBJ1-6, with TRBD1 identical over 9 bases. V lost 5 bases to trimming and J lost 7 bases; unmatched junction nucleotides: 7. The CDR3 totals 15 residues. The germline gives CDR1 SGDLS, CDR2 YYNGEE. DNA for the CDR3: TGTGCCAGCAGAGAAGGGGACAGGGACAATTCACCCCTCCACTTT. Its protein is CASREGDRDNSPLHF. Full variable domain (outside the CDR3, taken from reference TRBV9 and TRBJ1-6): DSGVTQTPKHLITATGQRVTLRCSPRSGDLSVYWYQQSLDQGLQFLIQYYNGEERAKGNILERFSAQQFPDLHSELNLSSLELGDSALYFCASREGDRDNSPLHFGNGTRLTVT.

This rearrangement joins TRBV5-6 to TRBJ1-6; 8 bases map to TRBD1. This CDR3 is 15 amino acids long. Trimming cost V 2 bases and J 9 bases; bases outside gene matches: 7. Germline values: CDR1 SGHDT, CDR2 YYEEEE. Here the CDR3 DNA reads TGTGCCAGCAGCTTTTTTTCGACAGGGGCTTCACCCCTCCACTTT. Translated: CASSFFSTGASPLHF.

The chain recombines TRBV11-2 with TRBJ1-1, with D perhaps matching TRBD1 (5 bases). V lost 3 bases and J 2 bases, leaving 13 bases between the germline ends. CDR1 SGHAT and CDR2 FQNNGV come from the germline V gene. The CDR3 sequence is 15 residues long. The CDR3 spells CASSFHATGNTEAFF. In nucleotides, the CDR3 is TGTGCCAGCAGCTTCCACGCAACAGGAAACACTGAAGCTTTCTTT.

This chain joins TRBV11-2 and TRBJ2-6; D is uncertain. Germline V gene data show CDR1 as SGHAT and CDR2 as FQNNGV. V was clipped by 0 bases and J by 3 bases, with 3 bases between them. The CDR3 is 14 amino acids. The CDR3 DNA reads as TGTGCCAGCAGCTTAGACGGTGGGGCCAACGTCCTGACTTTC. Its protein is CASSLDGGANVLTF.

This chain joins TRBV5-1 and TRBJ2-4, with 10 bases fitting TRBD1. J lost 5 bases, V lost 5 bases, and 4 bases had no gene match. The CDR3 spans 14 residues. The germline CDR1 and CDR2 sequences are SGHRS and YFSETQ. The CDR3 DNA follows: TGCGCCAGCAGGGAGGGGACAGGGGAAAACATTCAGTACTTC. Residues: CASREGTGENIQYF.

This chain joins TRBV5-1 and TRBJ2-7; 9 bases are a match to TRBD1. The CDR3 runs to 15 residues. Trimming at V came to 2 bases and at J to 6 bases, leaving 9 bases not matched to a gene. Germline CDR1 reads SGHRS; CDR2 reads YFSETQ. CDR3: CASSLPGTGSREQYF. The CDR3 DNA is TGCGCCAGCAGCTTACCCGGGACAGGGAGTCGCGAGCAGTACTTC.

V gene TRBV18 combines with J gene TRBJ2-1, with 8 bases fitting TRBD2. The germline V gene encodes CDR1 KGHSH and CDR2 LQKENI. The CDR3 extends over 15 amino acids. The V gene end was trimmed by 10 bases and the J gene end by 0 bases; junction bases not matched to a gene: 8. The CDR3 here is CATRGAGDSYNEQFF. CDR3 in DNA: TGTGCCACCCGGGGAGCGGGGGACTCCTACAATGAGCAGTTCTTC.

The J gene is TRBJ1-1, the V gene TRBV9, with a weak D call TRBD1 (5 bases). Germline loops: CDR1 SGDLS, CDR2 YYNGEE. The CDR3 totals 16 residues. Trimming stripped 0 bases from V and 0 bases from J, with 12 bases between. The CDR3 is CASSVGGGSMNTEAFF. DNA for the CDR3: TGTGCCAGCAGCGTAGGGGGGGGGAGCATGAACACTGAAGCTTTCTTT.

The chain has TRBV7-9 and TRBJ2-7, with 9 bases fitting TRBD1. V dropped 5 bases and J dropped 0; count of bases not matched to a gene: 5. Germline loops: CDR1 SEHNR, CDR2 FQNEAQ (reference sequence). The CDR3 runs to 15 residues. In nucleotides, the CDR3 is TGTGCCAGCAGCGGCACAGGGGGCACCTCCTACGAGCAGTACTTC. Its translation is CASSGTGGTSYEQYF. Looking up the rest from reference TRBV7-9 and TRBJ2-7 gives the full variable domain: DTGVSQNPRHKITKRGQNVTFRCDPISEHNRLYWYRQTLGQGPEFLTYFQNEAQLEKSRLLSDRFSAERPKGSFSTLEIQRTEQGDSAMYLCASSGTGGTSYEQYFGPGTRLTVT.

This rearrangement joins TRBV29-1 to TRBJ2-1, with a possible D match to TRBD1 (5 bases). Germline V CDR1 and CDR2: SQVTM, ANQGSEA. The ends were cut back, 4 bases at V and 5 bases at J, with 12 bases in the middle. This CDR3 region has 13 residues. The chain's CDR3 is CSVAETANNEQFF. CDR3 in DNA: TGCAGCGTTGCAGAGACAGCAAACAATGAGCAGTTCTTC.

The rearrangement links TRBV18 to TRBJ1-4; D is perhaps TRBD1 (5 bases). CDR1 and CDR2 from the germline V gene are KGHSH and LQKENI. The ends were cut back, 6 bases at V and 0 bases at J, with 17 bases in the middle. The CDR3 sequence is 17 residues long. This CDR3 is CASSPLQVTATNEKLFF. The CDR3, as DNA: TGTGCCAGCTCTCCCCTACAGGTTACTGCAACTAATGAAAAACTGTTTTTT.

The rearrangement links TRBV10-3 to TRBJ2-3, with 8 bases matching TRBD2. Per germline, CDR1 ENHRY and CDR2 SYGVKD. Germline trimming cut 4 bases from V and 1 base from J; bases unmatched to any gene: 7. CDR3 length equals 16 residues. CDR3 sequence: CAISGSSGGRTDTQYF. CDR3 nucleotide sequence: TGTGCCATCAGTGGCTCCAGCGGGGGACGCACAGATACGCAGTATTTT.

The chain uses TRBV5-1 and TRBJ1-3, with D perhaps TRBD1 (5 bases). Germline V gene sequence: CDR1 SGHRS, CDR2 YFSETQ. This CDR3 has 14 amino acids. V lost 0 bases, J lost 3 bases, and 7 bases lay in between. CDR3: CASSLGRVGNTIYF. The CDR3 DNA reads as TGCGCCAGCAGCTTGGGCAGGGTTGGAAACACCATATATTTT.

The chain employs TRBV5-1 and TRBJ1-2; D unresolved. V lost 0 bases, J lost 7 bases, and 13 bases lay in between. CDR3 size: 14 residues. Germline V CDR1 and CDR2: SGHRS, YFSETQ. CDR3 loop: CASSLEVNLPGYTF. The CDR3 coding sequence is TGCGCCAGCAGCTTGGAAGTTAACCTCCCTGGCTACACCTTC.

The V and J genes are TRBV11-2 and TRBJ2-7, with D unclear. V dropped 0 bases and J dropped 7 bases, with 10 bases sitting between them. Germline lookup yields CDR1 SGHAT and CDR2 FQNNGV. The CDR3 sequence is 13 residues long. The CDR3 sequence is CASSLDRGGEQYF. Here the CDR3 DNA reads TGTGCCAGCAGCTTAGATCGAGGTGGGGAGCAGTACTTC. Using reference TRBV11-2 and TRBJ2-7 for the parts outside the CDR3, the full variable domain is EAGVAQSPRYKIIEKRQSVAFWCNPISGHATLYWYQQILGQGPKLLIQFQNNGVVDDSQLPKDRFSAERLKGVDSTLKIQPAKLEDSAVYLCASSLDRGGEQYFGPGTRLTVT.

The chain has TRBV7-3 and TRBJ1-1; TRBD1 is a possible D gene (6 bases). Trimming shortened V by 1 base and J by 3 bases, and 12 bases separated the two germline ends. Looked up from germline, CDR1 is SGHTA and CDR2 is FQGTGA. The CDR3 runs 15 residues. The CDR3 loop is CASSLKPAGDTEAFF. CDR3 nucleotide sequence: TGTGCCAGCAGCTTAAAGCCGGCAGGGGACACTGAAGCTTTCTTT.

The chain combines TRBV2 with TRBJ2-7; perhaps TRBD1 as D (6 bases). The germline V and J ends were trimmed by 6 bases and 0 bases, with 15 bases remaining between them. Germline loops: CDR1 SNHLY, CDR2 FYNNEI. CDR3 length: 15 amino acids. The CDR3 loop is CASSAMGASSYEQYF. In nucleotides, the CDR3 is TGTGCCAGCAGCGCCATGGGGGCCAGCTCCTACGAGCAGTACTTC.

This chain uses TRBV18 with TRBJ1-5, with D uncertain. CDR1 is KGHSH, CDR2 LQKENI, per germline. The CDR3 has 13 amino acids. The V end was cut by 3 bases, the J end by 7 bases, with 10 bases between. The CDR3 bases are TGTGCCAGCTCACCCGACATGAACCAGCCCCAGCATTTT. Protein product: CASSPDMNQPQHF.

V gene TRBV7-9 combines with J gene TRBJ2-3; D perhaps matches TRBD2 (6 bases). Germline V lookup: CDR1 SEHNR, CDR2 FQNEAQ (reference sequence). This CDR3 contains 13 residues. The V gene lost 9 bases and the J gene lost 5 bases, with 15 bases spanning the gap. CDR3 sequence: CARARSGGDTQYF. CDR3 bases: TGTGCCAGAGCCAGGTCCGGGGGAGATACGCAGTATTTT.

This chain joins TRBV28 and TRBJ1-1; D is uncertain. Per the germline V gene, CDR1 is MDHEN and CDR2 is SYDVKM. CDR3 length equals 15 residues. Deletions cut 3 bases from V and 5 bases from J, with 16 bases between. The CDR3 region has the DNA TGTGCCAGCAGTTTCCAGGCCCCGGTGGGAACTGAAGCTTTCTTT. It yields the protein CASSFQAPVGTEAFF.